Below are 17 T cell receptor beta chains sequenced from a single sample in a study of persistence of HIV-infected CD4 T cells. Antigens for these TCRs are unknown. The stimulus was lysate of CMV-infected fibroblasts, roughly 10 ug/mL. CD40L-negative CD69-negative CD45RO-high memory CD4+ T cells were sorted as populations depleted of antigen-responding cells. Sequencing used immunoSEQ version 4 in survey mode. Clones were read by immunoSEQ multiplex PCR, and TCRdb kept only the in-frame ones, dropping some. The sample yields approximately 31,000 clones, about four fifths seen once. The sequences come from CD4+ T cells sorted from PBMCs after roughly 18-hour stimulation, collected from a patient who received antiretroviral therapy. These receptors originate from an adult woman with HIV who was CMV-seropositive.

The V call is TRBV7-9, the J call TRBJ2-2; D is perhaps TRBD2 (5 bases). The CDR3 consists of 15 residues. With 2 bases removed from V and 4 bases from J, the gap between germline ends came to 11 bases. CDR1 and CDR2 (germline): SEHNR, FQNEAQ (reference sequence). This chain's CDR3 is CASSLTGSSTGELFF. In DNA form, the CDR3 reads TGTGCCAGCAGCTTAACGGGGTCGAGCACCGGGGAGCTGTTTTTT.

This sequence joins TRBV29-1 and TRBJ2-5, with 8 bases fitting TRBD1. V was pared by 5 bases and J by 2 bases, with 7 bases of the junction left unmatched. CDR3 size: 14 residues. Germline V CDR1 and CDR2: SQVTM, ANQGSEA. The DNA for the CDR3 is TGCAGCGTTTTACAGGGGGTGGTACAAGAGACCCAGTACTTC. It translates to CSVLQGVVQETQYF.

V usage is TRBV7-6 and J usage is TRBJ2-7, with no clear D. The CDR3 totals 16 residues. V gave up 2 bases and J gave up 0 bases, with 14 bases separating them. Germline CDR1 and CDR2: SGHVS and FNYEAQ. CDR3 sequence: CASSLTPPGPSYEQYF. CDR3 nucleotide sequence: TGTGCCAGCAGCTTAACGCCGCCAGGACCCTCCTACGAGCAGTACTTC.

The CDR3 sequence: CAISESGGRNEKLFF. The DNA for the CDR3 is TGTGCCATCAGTGAGTCGGGGGGGAGGAATGAAAAACTGTTTTTT. The genes are TRBV10-3 and TRBJ1-4; perhaps TRBD1 as D (5 bases). The CDR3 length is 15 residues. Germline V gene lookup returns CDR1 ENHRY and CDR2 SYGVKD. Between the trimmed V and J ends, which lost 0 bases and 5 bases, there was a span of 10 bases.

The CDR3 protein is CASSVRDRGLAGASDTQYF. CDR3 DNA sequence: TGTGCCAGCAGCGTCCGGGACAGGGGACTAGCGGGAGCATCAGATACGCAGTATTTT. The chain has TRBV9 and TRBJ2-3; 14 bases match TRBD2. The CDR3 length is 19 residues. Looked up from germline, CDR1 is SGDLS and CDR2 is YYNGEE. V dropped 2 bases and J dropped 4; count of bases not matched to a gene: 12.

This chain joins TRBV27 and TRBJ1-2; D ambiguous. V was clipped by 4 bases and J by 8 bases, with 14 bases between them. The CDR3 contains 13 residues. The V gene's germline CDR1 is MNHEY and CDR2 SMNVEV (reference sequence). The CDR3 is CASSSIRTDGYTF. CDR3 nucleotide sequence: TGTGCCAGCAGTTCGATCCGGACGGACGGCTACACCTTC.

The chain recombines TRBV18 with TRBJ1-1; D is possibly TRBD1 (5 bases). The CDR3 totals 16 residues. Trimming stripped 2 bases from V and 6 bases from J, with 19 bases between. From germline, CDR1 is KGHSH and CDR2 LQKENI. Here the CDR3 reads CASSPKTGAKVAEAFF. CDR3 nucleotides: TGTGCCAGCTCACCAAAAACAGGCGCAAAGGTCGCTGAAGCTTTCTTT.

The chain uses TRBV12-1 and TRBJ1-6. TRBV12-1 is shown as a pseudogene. There are 18 residues in the CDR3. DNA of the CDR3: TGTGCCAGCAGCTCTTTGAACTCCACGGGGGGAGGTAATTCACCCCTCCACTTT. Its protein is CASSSLNSTGGGNSPLHF.

This chain uses TRBV18 with TRBJ1-2; 9 bases line up with TRBD1. In germline, CDR1 is KGHSH, CDR2 LQKENI. This CDR3 has 15 residues. V lost 6 bases, J lost 4 bases, and 9 bases stayed unmatched. In nucleotides, the CDR3 is TGTGCCAGCTCGGCAGGCCCGGGACAGGGCTATGGCTACACCTTC. The encoded protein is CASSAGPGQGYGYTF.

This sequence joins TRBV5-1 and TRBJ2-7, with 7 nucleotides matching TRBD1. Germline V CDR1 and CDR2: SGHRS, YFSETQ. V lost 2 bases, J lost 3 bases, and 8 bases stayed unmatched. The CDR3 sequence is 15 residues long. CDR3 sequence reads: CASSLGQDLSYEQYF. CDR3 DNA: TGCGCCAGCAGCTTAGGACAGGACCTCAGCTACGAGCAGTACTTC.

In nucleotides, the CDR3 is TGTGCCACTCGACTAGCGGGGGCTACAGATACGCAGTATTTT. As protein: CATRLAGATDTQYF. This chain joins TRBV2 and TRBJ2-3; 12 bases map to TRBD2. Germline V gene sequence: CDR1 SNHLY, CDR2 FYNNEI. The CDR3 length is 14 residues. V shed 10 bases and J 3 bases; nucleotides not matched to a gene: 5.

CDR3 amino acids: CASSPGQGATDTQYF. CDR3 bases: TGCGCCAGCAGCCCCGGACAGGGGGCGACAGATACGCAGTATTTT. The chain recombines TRBV4-3 with TRBJ2-3, with TRBD1 matching 11 bases. V trimming: 4 bases; J trimming: 3 bases; junction bases outside the gene matches: 3. This CDR3 comprises 15 residues. CDR1 is LGHNA, CDR2 YSLEER, per germline.

V is TRBV5-6 and J is TRBJ2-7; 9 bases fit TRBD1. This CDR3 has 16 residues. Looked up from germline, CDR1 is SGHDT and CDR2 is YYEEEE. V gave up 0 bases and J gave up 3 bases; unmatched junction bases: 7. The CDR3 DNA sequence: TGTGCCAGCAGCTTGGGACTCGGACAGGGGCTCTACGAGCAGTACTTC. It yields the protein CASSLGLGQGLYEQYF.

V gene TRBV7-9 combines with J gene TRBJ2-2, with a possible D match to TRBD2 (6 bases). V lost 5 bases and J 7 bases, leaving 11 bases between the germline ends. This CDR3 has 13 residues. From germline, CDR1 is SEHNR and CDR2 FQNEAQ (reference sequence). CDR3 residues: CASSKEGIGELFF. In nucleotides, the CDR3 is TGTGCCAGCAGCAAGGAGGGCATCGGGGAGCTGTTTTTT. Looking up the rest from reference TRBV7-9 and TRBJ2-2 gives the full variable domain: DTGVSQNPRHKITKRGQNVTFRCDPISEHNRLYWYRQTLGQGPEFLTYFQNEAQLEKSRLLSDRFSAERPKGSFSTLEIQRTEQGDSAMYLCASSKEGIGELFFGEGSRLTVL.

CDR3 in amino acids: CASSSSQGRSYEQYF. The CDR3 nucleotides read TGCGCCAGCAGCTCGTCACAGGGACGGAGCTACGAGCAGTACTTC. The rearrangement uses TRBV5-1 and TRBJ2-7; D is possibly TRBD1 (6 bases). In germline, CDR1 is SGHRS, CDR2 YFSETQ. The CDR3 covers 15 residues. V lost 3 bases and J 3 bases, leaving 16 bases between the germline ends. Combining the CDR3 with reference TRBV5-1 and TRBJ2-7 gives the whole variable domain KAGVTQTPRYLIKTRGQQVTLSCSPISGHRSVSWYQQTPGQGLQFLFEYFSETQRNKGNFPGRFSGRQFSNSRSEMNVSTLELGDSALYLCASSSSQGRSYEQYFGPGTRLTVT.

The rearrangement joins TRBV5-8 to TRBJ2-5, with TRBD2 as a possible D gene (5 bases). V was pared by 3 bases and J by 3 bases, with 15 bases between. The CDR3 extends over 15 amino acids. Per the germline V gene, CDR1 is SGHTS and CDR2 is YDEGEE. The chain's CDR3 is CASSSGGVFEETQYF. The CDR3 bases are TGTGCCAGCAGCTCAGGAGGAGTCTTCGAAGAGACCCAGTACTTC. The complete variable domain, with remaining parts taken from reference TRBV5-8 and TRBJ2-5, reads EAGVTQSPTHLIKTRGQQATLRCSPISGHTSVYWYQQALGLGLQFLLWYDEGEERNRGNFPPRFSGRQFPNYSSELNVNALELEDSALYLCASSSGGVFEETQYFGPGTRLLVL.

The chain is built from TRBV12-5 and TRBJ2-1; no clear D gene. The CDR3 spans 15 residues. V gave up 5 bases and J gave up 7 bases, with 18 bases separating them. Germline V lookup: CDR1 LGHNT, CDR2 FRNRAP. Written as DNA, the CDR3 is TGTGCTAGTGGTACGGACCCCCCCCTTGGAAATGAGCAGTTCTTC. Amino acid sequence: CASGTDPPLGNEQFF.